This section outlines one T cell receptor (beta chain) sequence together with its context. Its antigen is unidentified. The germline CDR1 and CDR2 sequences are SEHNR and FQNEAQ (reference sequence). The CDR3 is 15 amino acids. V dropped 3 bases and J dropped 5; count of bases not matched to a gene: 4. Sequenced by immunoSEQ multiplex PCR; TCRdb stores in-frame clones only, minus some. The table records tens of thousands of clones, around 87% of them present only once. Patients with autoimmune history or systemic immunosuppression were excluded. The source of the sample is a study of OX40 agonist ivuxolimab in advanced cancers. Broader study findings: At 0.1 to 3.0 mg/kg, clonal expansion of CD4+ and CD8+ blood T cells had occurred by week 6.

The sequence was obtained from an adult with an advanced solid tumor such as melanoma, head and neck, liver or kidney cancer. V gene TRBV7-9 combines with J gene TRBJ1-6; 7 bases are shared with TRBD1. This sample comprised CD4+ or CD8+ T cells sorted from blood, obtained in a trial of the OX40 agonist ivuxolimab. The chain's CDR3 is CASSFGTVNNSPLHF. CDR3 DNA: TGTGCCAGCAGCTTTGGGACAGTCAATAATTCACCCCTCCACTTT. The full variable domain, in which reference TRBV7-9 and TRBJ1-6 provide the parts outside the CDR3, is DTGVSQNPRHKITKRGQNVTFRCDPISEHNRLYWYRQTLGQGPEFLTYFQNEAQLEKSRLLSDRFSAERPKGSFSTLEIQRTEQGDSAMYLCASSFGTVNNSPLHFGNGTRLTVT.